This TCR beta chain is from a study of cytomegalovirus exposure and HLA in healthy donors (dated by TCRdb to about 2017). Study-wide context: According to an earlier analysis of 450 to 650 of the donors, some 180 million T cells yielded 120 million or so unique TCR beta sequences and 276 Gb of sequence data. About 310 gigabases of sequencing data and approximately 85 million unique TCR sequences were included in an early release covering about 700 HLA-typed donors. Of the roughly 400 genotyped donors, over 80% were placed in the genetic ancestry cluster associated with self-reported Caucasian donors. The aim of the study was to test whether cataloging public T cell receptors could identify signatures of past pathogen exposure. Using immunosequencing, the study profiled T cell repertoires from some 670 subjects and related those repertoires to cytomegalovirus serostatus. Besides the first cohort of roughly 660 subjects, a separate validation cohort made up of 120 different subjects was used. To predict cytomegalovirus infection status, the study brought together high-throughput TCR immunosequencing, statistical association of individual TCRs with disease status, and machine learning. A later analysis re-analyzed previously published TCR beta repertoires from approximately 670 donors and added high-resolution HLA genotyping to study TCR occurrence patterns. Rather than drawing on any new phenotypic data, the later analysis identified candidate immune exposures from TCR beta sequences and the way those sequences occurred across donors. In an earlier analysis of about 590 of the donors, high-throughput TCR beta sequencing was used to judge whether each TCR beta V gene segment behaved as functional or pseudogenic. Donor age, sex, ethnicity and CMV serostatus were compiled together with the repertoire data. In a later genetic analysis, genome-wide SNP genotypes for about three fifths of the 666 donors were used, and that subset was treated as a discovery cohort. Every discovery cohort repertoire had been produced on one sequencing platform. HLA typing included class I and class II loci at four-digit resolution. The number of donors typed differed by locus, with roughly 620-640 for A, B, C, DRB1 and DQB1, 522 for DQA1, over 600 for DPA1, and around 450 for DPB1. Roughly 5 DR-DQ haplotypes were handled as single units for association and clustering because linkage in the cohort was strong. Across 398 genotyped donors of the cohort, an average of approximately 240,000 unique TCR beta nucleotide sequences per donor were sequenced, and around 19% of those sequences were non-productive.

In total, approximately 610 healthy bone marrow donors made up the cohort. At the time of sampling, every cohort member was nominally healthy, though immune exposures that went unrecorded were likely present. The donor was CMV seropositive and belonged to the group of 250 to 300 seropositive cohort members. A peripheral blood sample was provided by each donor, and peripheral blood mononuclear cells were used for TCR beta sequencing. The Qiagen DNeasy Blood Extraction Kit was used to extract genomic DNA from the blood cell samples. On this clone itself: Its antigen remains undetermined. No much larger clone exists at a distance of one base, and base qualities are not known.

The method was the immunoSEQ multiplex PCR assay. A mixture of 60 forward primers for TCR Vbeta segments and 13 reverse primers for TCR Jbeta segments was used in the multiplex PCR. The CDR3 region of rearranged TCR beta genes was amplified from genomic DNA with a multiplex PCR assay. The Illumina HiSeq System was used to sequence the amplified TCR beta libraries as 87-base-pair reads. The source study handled its data this way. A later analysis tallied roughly 80 million unique TCR beta chains across the 610 or so repertoires, and roughly 11 million of those chains were shared by two or more donors. Raw reads were error-corrected and collapsed into unique sequences with a nearest-neighbor algorithm that merged closely related sequences to remove PCR and sequencing errors. CDR3 sequences were aligned to IMGT reference sequences to assign V, D and J gene segments. Each retained sequence needed at least a six-nucleotide match to both a V gene segment and a J gene segment. A rearrangement counted as productive if the CDR3 had no stop codons and remained in frame with V and J, and every other rearrangement counted as non-productive. CDR3 was defined according to IMGT convention as the region running from the second conserved V-encoded cysteine to the conserved J-encoded phenylalanine. In an earlier analysis of 550 to 650 of the donors, sequences lacking an unambiguous match to a single V gene segment were excluded. In an earlier analysis of approximately 590 of the donors, V segments were called functional above 56.7% productive rearrangements and were called segregating when the between-donor standard deviation exceeded 5%. A statistical classification framework was built to diagnose cytomegalovirus status from the catalog of TCR beta chain sequences. A later analysis assigned V and J genes by comparing TCR nucleotide sequences with IMGT/GENE-DB human TR gene sequences. Using the TCRdist pipeline, a later analysis assigned CDR3 sequences along with most-parsimonious VDJ recombination scenarios. In a later analysis, each TCR beta chain was defined by its CDR3 amino acid sequence together with its V-gene family, and reads lacking a unique V-gene family were excluded. A later analysis removed roughly 590 highly shared, low-generation-probability nucleotide sequences to deal with suspected cross-contamination and a sequencing artifact. For each public chain, a later analysis derived a clonal expansion index from normalized ranks of inferred template counts within each repertoire. A later analysis computed generation probabilities with a VDJ recombination model fitted to out-of-frame rearrangements, and checked the results against IGoR. In a later analysis, hypergeometric tests were used to score TCR-TCR, TCR-HLA and TCR-CMV co-occurrence, with a repertoire-size bias correction applied to TCR pairs. False discovery rates were estimated in a later analysis by permuting HLA or CMV assignments 20 times. In a later analysis, co-occurring TCRs were grouped using DBSCAN, with TCRdist sequence similarity added in when clustering inside HLA-allele-positive subsets. For co-occurrence clustering, repertoires with fewer than 30,000 or more than 120,000 public chains were excluded, along with several repertoires with anomalous nucleotide sharing. TCRdb re-hosts the immuneACCESS table, in-frame sequences only. Its copies lack some clones; in the studies checked, an unresolved V gene accounts for under half of them, and the cause for the rest is not known. V, J and clone size were drawn from that table, and D and trimming were deduced from the DNA. A total of about 120,000 clones appear in this sample, under 70% of them only once. The ten largest make up around 8.2% of the sample.

The CDR3 covers 12 residues, taking in both the cysteine and the phenylalanine. The read is trimmed to its CDR3 DNA, 36 bases read in frame from base 1. Taken from the germline V gene, the CDR1 and CDR2 loops are SQVTM and ANQGSEA. Trimming at the junction amounts to 3 bases on V and 12 bases on J, and the germline ends lie 17 bases apart. Overall results and qualifications from the work: A later genetic analysis reported fewer N-insertions in productive TCRs among donors in an Asian-associated ancestry cluster than the roughly 700-donor mean. In a later analysis, HLA-associated TCR beta chains were found to be more clonally expanded and to have lower generation probabilities than equally common non-associated chains. According to the authors, the approach could potentially be generalized to other disease states and immunological phenotypes. A cluster of highly shared sequence variants was judged likely to represent a technical artifact of the sequencing pipeline. Because counts were too low, 15 or so rarely observed V segments, including chromosome 9 orphons, were excluded from the earlier analysis of 500 to 700 of the donors. HLA typing was unavailable for some donors at each locus, so association tests used only the typed subset. In a later analysis, most CMV-associated TCR beta chains were found to appear HLA-restricted, with HLA associations seemingly driven largely by CMV exposure. An earlier analysis of around 500 of the donors showed that most TCR beta V segments appeared in productive rearrangements either about 87% or about 30% of the time, which broadly matched IMGT annotations. The study gave a list of around 170 TCR beta chains associated with cytomegalovirus. Roughly uniform sequencing depth across donors was assumed in presence/absence analyses, although this assumption may not hold. In this cohort, only TCR beta chains were sequenced, and detectable features were limited by the absence of alpha or paired-chain data. CMV serostatus was the only immune exposure information available for the cohort. Some IMGT-functional V segments, including TRBV6-2 and TRBV6-3, could not be distinguished by the 87-base-pair reads and were therefore excluded. Linkage disequilibrium might explain the correlated functional status among segregating V segments, but an unknown experimental factor could not be excluded. Three of the identified cytomegalovirus-associated TCR beta chains were confirmed in vitro to be specific for cytomegalovirus antigens. V-gene and J-gene trimming of TCR beta chains was associated with a missense DCLRE1C variant in a later genetic analysis, and the association was replicated in an independent cohort. In a later analysis, several top co-occurrence clusters were reported to appear linked to parvovirus B19, influenza, CMV and Epstein-Barr virus. While some public TCRs were present in many individuals, most TCR sequences turned up only very rarely across donors. Specific HLA alleles were associated with some 15,000 TCR beta sequences at a false discovery rate of 0.05 in a later analysis. Strong co-occurrence of HLA alleles, especially DR and DQ, made assigning TCR associations to individual alleles difficult. A later analysis found that TCR association rates varied across HLA loci, with DRB1 alleles showing the most associated TCRs and HLA-C alleles the fewest. The classifier was reported to diagnose cytomegalovirus status with high specificity and sensitivity in both the original and validation cohorts. A further reported finding was that TCR beta sequences accurately predicted the HLA-A and HLA-B alleles for most subjects in the first cohort.

The chain couples TRBV29-1 to TRBJ1-1; a tentative D match to TRBD1 spans 5 bases. Sequenced input: PBMCs. The origin of this receptor is a man younger than 45 in good health and CMV-seropositive. In nucleotides, the sequence is TGCAGCGTTGAGGAAGGGGAAGTTAGATCTTTCTTT. It encodes CSVEEGEVRSFF.